This T cell receptor (beta chain) was documented in a study of blood T cell repertoires in COVID-19 (dated by TCRdb to between 2020 and 2021). The study in broad terms: Samples covering the acute and convalescent phases of COVID-19 were provided by collaborators in the United States, Italy and Spain. The prospective study material was composed of cDNA or gDNA derived from T cells, B-cell-depleted T cells, or PBMCs. Subjects who had been exposed to COVID-19, were actively infected with it, or had recovered from it provided the deeply sampled blood TCRbeta repertoires that made up the dataset. A freely available public database, intended as a resource for researchers studying the immune response to SARS-CoV-2, is where the repertoires were released. Samples were obtained from the ongoing ImmuneRACE study (first 160 participants) and from over 1,000 subjects provided by 6 global collaborators. Nearly every sample came with metadata listing a de-identified subject ID, COVID-19 status, age in years and sex. Where available, HLA class I and class II types were taken from metadata supplied by the sample provider and were not determined by assay-based typing. Findings and caveats that apply to the study as a whole: The quantity of clinical and demographic metadata differed by source and by participant and was supplied without curation.

Including cysteine and phenylalanine, the CDR3 has 14 amino acids. Solely the CDR3 DNA is kept, with 42 bases framed from the first base. From a lookup of the germline V gene, CDR1 and CDR2 are SGHRS and YFSETQ. A distance of 8 bases separates the germline ends of V and J, which lose 1 base and 1 base respectively. As regards this clone: No antigen is known for it. No base qualities exist here, and no much larger clone lies one base off it. This CDR3 is also generated by other DNA sequences in the sample.

The immunoSEQ Assay, a bias-controlled multiplex PCR, was used to amplify TCRbeta CDR3 regions from genomic DNA. Under the source paper's analysis protocol: Nucleated cell counts per sample were estimated from amplification of reference gene primers within the assay. Sequence reads were collapsed and filtered to measure the absolute abundance of every unique TCRbeta CDR3 rearrangement. Productive Simpson clonality was computed per sample as the square root of Simpson's diversity index over productive rearrangements. TCRdb took this table from immuneACCESS and kept in-frame rearrangements with V and J called. Such tables lack part of the clones; where checked against another copy, unresolved V genes explain under half of the gap, and the rest is unexplained. V and J calls and clone size are those listed in that table; D and trimming were worked out from the DNA. For this sample there are about 300,000 clones; over 80% appear just once. The ten largest clones add up to approximately 1.5% of the sample.

Another Seattle source contributed samples from volunteer blood donors who had recovered from COVID-19. Each collaborating institution followed its own protocols to collect whole blood in K2EDTA tubes. For TCRbeta analysis, collaborator samples were shipped as frozen whole blood, as isolated PBMCs, or as DNA extracted from either sample type. This receptor was obtained from a woman between 35 and 50 years old who had recovered from COVID-19. What was sequenced was peripheral blood. Rearrangement joined TRBV5-1 to TRBJ1-1, and possibly TRBD1, on 5 matching bases. The CDR3 region reads CASSLSGGNTEAFF. The sequence in DNA is TGCGCCAGCAGCTTGTCGGGGGGGAACACTGAAGCTTTCTTT.